A selection of T cell receptor beta chains follows, all from one sample in a study of lymphopenia after photon versus proton radiotherapy. Assay: immunoSEQ multiplex PCR; the TCRdb copy retains only in-frame clones and omits some. The repertoire includes 150,000 to 200,000 clones, around nine tenths of them detected once, and 4% to 5% sits in the top ten. Specimen: peripheral blood, collected from a patient treated with photon-based radiotherapy. Receptor source: a man aged 45 to 65 with gastric cancer. The conserved cysteine and the conserved F or W are not part of the CDR3 here. Not every row has a clone size; where given, it reads once, few, many or a size class.

v_gene: TRBV15; abundance: .; CDR3aa: ATSRGSGRANEQY
v_gene: TRBV11-2; abundance: .; CDR3aa: ASSLGQKQGETQY
v_gene: TRBV25-1; abundance: .; CDR3aa: ASSGIRRGDTEAF
v_gene: TRBV9; abundance: few; CDR3aa: ASSDEGRSGYNEQF
v_gene: TRBV30; abundance: once; CDR3aa: AWSGASGRALRTGELF
v_gene: TRBV7-9; abundance: .; CDR3aa: ASSLGDRSNTEAF
v_gene: TRBV19; abundance: .; CDR3aa: ASSTGTENTEAF
v_gene: TRBV15; abundance: .; CDR3aa: ATSRDRLNTEAF
v_gene: TRBV27; abundance: .; CDR3aa: ASRDRGIEKLF
v_gene: TRBV4-2; abundance: few; CDR3aa: ASSQEGGSYNEQF
v_gene: TRBV11-2; abundance: .; CDR3aa: ASSFLHRDRGYEQY
v_gene: TRBV4-1; abundance: .; CDR3aa: ASTQGVATNEKLF
v_gene: TRBV7-2; abundance: .; CDR3aa: ASSFRVNTEAF
v_gene: TRBV6-1; abundance: once; CDR3aa: ASSEIWGELSNQPQH
v_gene: TRBV6-5; abundance: .; CDR3aa: ASSLQGGKNQPQH
v_gene: TRBV2; abundance: .; CDR3aa: ASSMILTLGNEQF
v_gene: TRBV20-1; abundance: .; CDR3aa: SVLGDTEAF
v_gene: TRBV25-1; abundance: .; CDR3aa: ASSEEVNEQF
v_gene: TRBV19; abundance: .; CDR3aa: ASSRGWRQETQY
v_gene: TRBV2; abundance: .; CDR3aa: ASKLAGDAVGEQF
v_gene: TRBV2; abundance: once; CDR3aa: ASSSGTSGDTGELF
v_gene: TRBV6-5; abundance: .; CDR3aa: ASSYSRDRAVGYT
v_gene: TRBV30; abundance: .; CDR3aa: AWSGQGNLAKNIQY
v_gene: TRBV18; abundance: .; CDR3aa: ASSPGEERYTEQF
v_gene: TRBV6-4; abundance: few; CDR3aa: ASSIAGGEQF
v_gene: TRBV2; abundance: .; CDR3aa: ASSESRVQETQY
v_gene: TRBV10-3; abundance: .; CDR3aa: AIRSRDRGRANYGYT
v_gene: TRBV2; abundance: .; CDR3aa: ASSEYSYGYT
v_gene: TRBV19; abundance: once; CDR3aa: ASNKEGQYYGYT
v_gene: TRBV15; abundance: .; CDR3aa: ATSREGASTNEKLF
v_gene: TRBV5-1; abundance: .; CDR3aa: ASSGGADTQY
v_gene: TRBV14; abundance: .; CDR3aa: ASSQGLGPWYYGYT
v_gene: TRBV7-9; abundance: .; CDR3aa: ASSLLGQWGSKEQY
v_gene: TRBV5-5; abundance: .; CDR3aa: ASSWGGAMVGTQY
v_gene: TRBV29-1; abundance: .; CDR3aa: SVSGQGDYEQY
v_gene: TRBV6-5; abundance: .; CDR3aa: ASKEMNTEAF
v_gene: TRBV7-2; abundance: .; CDR3aa: ASRDRVGEKLF
v_gene: TRBV7-9; abundance: .; CDR3aa: ASSLLEVGEAF
v_gene: TRBV4-1; abundance: .; CDR3aa: ASSQRPGQESTDTQY
v_gene: TRBV7-2; abundance: few; CDR3aa: ASSARDRGDYGYT
v_gene: TRBV16; abundance: .; CDR3aa: ASSFSRASGGTYEQY
v_gene: TRBV4-2; abundance: once; CDR3aa: ASSQERVGGYT
v_gene: TRBV19; abundance: .; CDR3aa: ASSQQVNTEAF
v_gene: TRBV7-3; abundance: .; CDR3aa: ASSLWAQKFSGIRTGELF
v_gene: TRBV19; abundance: .; CDR3aa: ASSIELGAGNTIY
v_gene: TRBV7-8; abundance: .; CDR3aa: ASSFEGLNTGELF
v_gene: TRBV5-1; abundance: .; CDR3aa: ASSLAVNTEAF
v_gene: TRBV18; abundance: .; CDR3aa: ASSPDENTIY
v_gene: TRBV5-6; abundance: .; CDR3aa: ASSFGRTDTQY
v_gene: TRBV29-1; abundance: .; CDR3aa: SVNDRINTGELF
v_gene: TRBV7-2; abundance: .; CDR3aa: ASNIQTSGERADTQY
v_gene: TRBV9; abundance: few; CDR3aa: ASSPSDMVAGGPDRGRF
v_gene: TRBV6-5; abundance: .; CDR3aa: ATWWDTQY
v_gene: TRBV27; abundance: once; CDR3aa: ASSLPGGEQF
v_gene: TRBV30; abundance: .; CDR3aa: AWSAGTVDGYT
v_gene: TRBV5-1; abundance: once; CDR3aa: ASSRDPNTEAF
v_gene: TRBV6-5; abundance: .; CDR3aa: ASSYSTGGSYNEQF
v_gene: TRBV29-1; abundance: .; CDR3aa: SVTQGRETQY
v_gene: TRBV28; abundance: .; CDR3aa: ASSFSGGSGANVLT
v_gene: TRBV20-1; abundance: many; CDR3aa: SALDTPLLF